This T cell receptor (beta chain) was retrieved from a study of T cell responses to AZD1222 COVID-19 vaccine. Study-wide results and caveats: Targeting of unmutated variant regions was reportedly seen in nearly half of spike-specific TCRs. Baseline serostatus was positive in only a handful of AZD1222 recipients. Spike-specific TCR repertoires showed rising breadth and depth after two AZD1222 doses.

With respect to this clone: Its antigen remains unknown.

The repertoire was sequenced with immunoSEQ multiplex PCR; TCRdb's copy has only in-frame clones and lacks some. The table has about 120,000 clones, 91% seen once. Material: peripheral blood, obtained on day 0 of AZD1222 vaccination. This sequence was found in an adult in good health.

The CDR3 is CASSQEGGSLPPEAFF. CDR3 sequence (DNA): TGTGCCAGCAGCCAAGAAGGGGGCAGCCTTCCCCCTGAAGCTTTCTTT. The genes are TRBV14 and TRBJ1-1, with 7 positions matching TRBD1. CDR1 and CDR2 (germline): SGHDN, FVKESK. J gave up 6 bases and V 0 bases, and 10 bases lay outside the gene matches. The CDR3 extends over 16 amino acids. Using reference TRBV14 and TRBJ1-1 for the parts outside the CDR3, the full variable domain is EAGVTQFPSHSVIEKGQTVTLRCDPISGHDNLYWYRRVMGKEIKFLLHFVKESKQDESGMPNNRFLAERTGGTYSTLKVQPAELEDSGVYFCASSQEGGSLPPEAFFGQGTRLTVV.